This note documents a single T cell receptor (beta chain) sequence. TCRdb's table, derived via immunoSEQ multiplex PCR, lists solely in-frame clones and lacks some. The repertoire holds 210,000 or so clones, approximately 83% seen once, with 4.8% in the top ten. The data are from a study of blood T cell repertoires in COVID-19. Study-level information: T cells, B-cell-depleted T cells, or PBMCs supplied cDNA or gDNA.

The germline V gene has CDR1 LGHNA and CDR2 YSLEER. The CDR3 contains 16 residues. V dropped 6 bases and J dropped 0 bases, with 17 bases sitting between them. Sequencing was carried out using PBMCs or T cells enriched from blood (not recorded which). This sequence joins TRBV4-3 and TRBJ1-2, with D uncertain. This sequence originates from a woman between 50 and 59 years old who had been exposed to COVID-19. The CDR3 here is CASRRGLIDPNYGYTF. In DNA, the CDR3 is TGCGCCAGCAGACGCGGTCTAATCGACCCTAACTATGGCTACACCTTC.